Listed below are T cell receptor beta chains from one sample, sequenced in a study of OX40 agonist ivuxolimab in advanced cancers. Method: immunoSEQ multiplex PCR; TCRdb's copy keeps in-frame clones and lacks some. This sample has about 65,000 clones; around nine tenths occur once, and the top ten carry about 0.37%. Sequences were derived from CD4+ or CD8+ T cells sorted from blood, sampled in a trial of the OX40 agonist ivuxolimab. The receptors originated from an adult with an advanced solid tumor such as melanoma, head and neck, liver or kidney cancer. The CDR3 runs from the conserved cysteine through the conserved F or W. The D gene is left open where the match is weak. Clone size is stated in some rows and not others, as once, few, many or a class when expanded.

j_call	clone_size	d_call	v_call	cdr3_aa	cdr3_nt
TRBJ2-1	.	TRBD1	TRBV11-2	CASSTGQGPYNEQFF	TGTGCCAGCAGCACCGGACAGGGCCCCTACAATGAGCAGTTCTTC
TRBJ1-5	.	.	TRBV12-5	CASAQDGSNQPQHF	TGTGCTAGTGCCCAGGACGGTAGCAATCAGCCCCAGCATTTT
TRBJ1-1	.	.	TRBV19	CASSIVREAEAFF	TGTGCCAGTAGTATAGTCAGGGAAGCTGAAGCTTTCTTT
TRBJ1-5	.	TRBD1	TRBV27	CASSQRIGQGAGNQPQHF	TGTGCCAGCAGTCAACGTATCGGACAGGGGGCCGGCAATCAGCCCCAGCATTTT
TRBJ1-5	.	.	TRBV6-9	CASSNPSAGPQHF	TGTGCCAGCAGTAACCCCTCCGCGGGGCCCCAGCATTTT
TRBJ1-2	.	.	TRBV11-2	CASSLVSGRDYGYTF	TGTGCCAGCAGCTTAGTGTCAGGTCGCGACTATGGCTACACCTTC
TRBJ1-1	.	.	TRBV25-1	CASSRAGRIEAFF	TGTGCCAGCTCACGAGCAGGGAGAATTGAAGCTTTCTTT
TRBJ2-7	.	TRBD2	TRBV27	CASGPSGGPREQYF	TGTGCCAGCGGGCCCTCGGGGGGGCCGCGCGAGCAGTACTTC
TRBJ2-5	.	.	TRBV5-1	CASTSEGGAETQYF	TGCGCCAGCACATCAGAGGGGGGCGCGGAGACCCAGTACTTC
TRBJ2-3	.	.	TRBV5-1	CASSGSTDTQYF	TGCGCCAGCTCCGGTAGCACAGATACGCAGTATTTT
TRBJ2-7	.	.	TRBV6-6	CASTRRASRDEQYF	TGTGCCAGCACCCGGAGGGCTTCGCGGGACGAGCAGTACTTC
TRBJ2-3	.	TRBD2	TRBV5-4	CASSPSGGGSDTQYF	TGTGCCAGCAGCCCTAGCGGGGGAGGGTCAGATACGCAGTATTTT
TRBJ2-1	once	.	TRBV9	CASSVASGWYNEQFF	TGTGCCAGCAGCGTAGCGTCAGGGTGGTACAATGAGCAGTTCTTC
TRBJ1-6	once	.	TRBV5-1	CASSWDGNNSPLHF	TGCGCCAGCAGCTGGGACGGGAATAATTCACCCCTCCACTTT
TRBJ2-2	.	.	TRBV7-6	CASKPPNTGELFF	TGTGCCAGCAAACCTCCGAACACCGGGGAGCTGTTTTTT
TRBJ1-5	.	TRBD1	TRBV18	CASSPGQVNQPQHF	TGTGCCAGCTCACCCGGACAGGTCAATCAGCCCCAGCATTTT
TRBJ2-1	.	.	TRBV19	CASSIDPSASYNEQFF	TGTGCCAGTAGTATAGATCCATCAGCATCCTACAATGAGCAGTTCTTC
TRBJ2-1	.	.	TRBV6-5	CASTRVWGAVEQFF	TGTGCCAGCACTCGTGTTTGGGGTGCGGTTGAGCAGTTCTTC
TRBJ2-7	.	.	TRBV6-6	CASSYRDTGTYEQYF	TGTGCCAGCAGTTACAGGGACACAGGGACCTACGAGCAGTACTTC
TRBJ1-2	.	.	TRBV9	CASSVGGIGYGYTF	TGTGCCAGCAGCGTAGGAGGCATTGGGTATGGCTACACCTTC
TRBJ2-3	once	TRBD2	TRBV5-1	CASSLELAGSTDTQYF	TGCGCCAGCAGCTTGGAGTTAGCGGGATCCACAGATACGCAGTATTTT
TRBJ1-5	once	TRBD1	TRBV10-2	CASSDTGASNQPQHF	TGCGCCAGCAGTGATACAGGGGCGAGCAATCAGCCCCAGCATTTT
TRBJ2-2	.	TRBD2	TRBV6-5	CASSLTGTTTGELFF	TGTGCCAGCAGCCTAACCGGGACTACTACCGGGGAGCTGTTTTTT
TRBJ2-1	.	.	TRBV7-9	CASSLEGFSYNEQFF	TGTGCCAGCAGCTTAGAGGGGTTTTCCTACAATGAGCAGTTCTTC
TRBJ2-5	.	.	TRBV4-1	CASSQDRGTQETQYF	TGCGCCAGCAGCCAAGACCGCGGGACACAAGAGACCCAGTACTTC